This entry features one T cell receptor (beta chain) sequence. The data belong to a study of human T cells and chemical hapten exposure. At the level of the study: There were weekly diphenylcyclopropenone doses to the scalp for patients throughout the roughly 24-week study.

Germline V gene data show CDR1 as DFQATT and CDR2 as SNEGSKA (reference sequence). V lost 3 bases to trimming and J lost 3 bases, with 15 bases between them. The CDR3 runs to 14 residues. Time point of the sample: pre-sensitization, week 0. Treatment specified: therapeutic diphenylcyclopropenone sensitization with weekly scalp DPC. Library construction involved attaching unique molecular identifiers to individual cDNA molecules, which allowed quantitative, reproducible TCR counting. A single record per CDR3 protein comes from TCRdb applying MiXCR to the RACE reads. The sample yields approximately 80,000 distinct CDR3 sequences, less than 15% seen once.

This chain connects TRBV20-1 to TRBJ2-7, with D maybe TRBD1 (5 bases). The sequences come from whole blood, collected in connection with sensitization to the hapten diphenylcyclopropenone (DPC). The sequence derives from a woman in her forties or fifties with alopecia areata. Some clones in this sample may be carry-over from other donors' samples. The CDR3 DNA is TGCAGTGCTAGGCAGGGTTCCTCTGACTACGAGCAGTACTTC. Residues: CSARQGSSDYEQYF.